A selection of T cell receptor beta chains follows, all from one sample in a study of blood T cell repertoires in COVID-19. Here immunoSEQ multiplex PCR was the method, and the copy in TCRdb shows in-frame clones only, minus some. The repertoire holds about 400,000 clones, 85% to 90% seen once, with roughly a tenth in the top ten. Sequencing was performed on PBMCs or T cells enriched from blood (not recorded which). The receptor set was obtained from a woman between 45 and 65 years old who had recovered from COVID-19. Each CDR3 is given with its conserved first and last residue. D genes are given only for firm matches. Expanded clones get a size class; other rows say once, few or many, or leave the size out.

TRBV20-1	TRBJ2-3	.	.	CSALVLDTQYF	TGCAGTGCCCTCGTACTGGATACGCAGTATTTT
TRBV5-1	TRBJ1-3	.	.	CASSLGQYSGNTIYF	TGCGCCAGCAGCTTAGGACAGTACTCTGGAAACACCATATATTTT
TRBV7-8	TRBJ1-5	once	.	CASSSDRPLRYSNQPQHF	TGTGCCAGCAGCTCCGACAGACCTTTGAGGTATAGCAATCAGCCCCAGCATTTT
TRBV12-3/TRBV12-4	TRBJ2-7	.	.	CASSSQGYEQYF	TGTGCCAGCAGTTCACAGGGTTACGAGCAGTACTTC
TRBV7-6	TRBJ2-7	.	TRBD1	CASSLGQGVMYEQYF	TGTGCCAGCAGCTTAGGACAGGGGGTTATGTACGAGCAGTACTTC
TRBV7-9	TRBJ1-1	.	.	CASGDWSHFGFF	TGTGCCAGCGGAGACTGGTCTCACTTTGGTTTCTTT
TRBV3-1/TRBV3-2	TRBJ1-5	.	.	CASSQGGDQPQHF	TGTGCCAGCAGCCAAGGGGGGGATCAGCCCCAGCATTTT
TRBV23-1	TRBJ2-7	.	TRBD1	CASSQPRDREQSSDYEQYF	TGCGCCAGCAGTCAACCCCGGGACAGGGAGCAATCATCCGACTACGAGCAGTACTTC
TRBV19	TRBJ2-7	.	TRBD1	CASSTPGQAIYEQYF	TGTGCCAGTAGTACGCCGGGACAGGCTATTTACGAGCAGTACTTC
TRBV30	TRBJ1-6	.	TRBD1	CAWIAGGNSPLHF	TGTGCCTGGATCGCAGGGGGCAATTCACCCCTCCACTTT
TRBV18	TRBJ1-1	.	.	CASNIPQGTPTEAFF	TGTGCCAGCAATATTCCCCAGGGAACCCCCACTGAAGCTTTCTTT
TRBV7-6	TRBJ1-3	.	TRBD1	CASSLAGRGLAGNTIYF	TGTGCCAGCAGCTTAGCCGGCAGGGGGTTGGCTGGAAACACCATATATTTT
TRBV7-9	TRBJ1-6	once	.	CASSLSQGVGSPLHF	TGTGCCAGCAGCTTAAGCCAGGGTGTAGGGTCACCCCTCCACTTT
TRBV7-9	TRBJ1-1	.	.	CASQPFRGAASMNTEAFF	TGTGCCAGCCAGCCCTTCCGGGGGGCCGCATCCATGAACACTGAAGCTTTCTTT
TRBV4-3	TRBJ2-5	.	TRBD2	CASSQDSLAGSETQYF	TGCGCCAGCAGCCAAGATAGCCTAGCGGGGAGTGAGACCCAGTACTTC
TRBV29-1	TRBJ2-3	.	.	CSVELGEIPTDTQYF	TGCAGCGTTGAACTGGGAGAGATTCCCACAGATACGCAGTATTTT
TRBV9	TRBJ2-5	.	.	CASSVGVGRGQETQYF	TGTGCCAGCAGCGTAGGTGTAGGGAGAGGCCAAGAGACCCAGTACTTC
TRBV18	TRBJ1-1	.	.	CASSPLFRAGIEGTEAFF	TGTGCCAGCTCACCTTTATTCCGGGCCGGGATCGAGGGCACTGAAGCTTTCTTT
TRBV6-5	TRBJ2-7	.	.	CASSWEARVEQYF	TGTGCCAGCAGTTGGGAGGCAAGGGTCGAGCAGTACTTC
TRBV19	TRBJ2-1	once	.	CASSIPFREQFF	TGTGCCAGTAGTATCCCGTTCCGGGAGCAGTTCTTC
TRBV27	TRBJ1-5	.	.	CASRAQSNQPQHF	TGTGCCAGCAGGGCCCAGAGCAATCAGCCCCAGCATTTT
TRBV7-9	TRBJ2-1	.	TRBD2	CASSSIGTSGASYNEQFF	TGTGCCAGCAGCTCCATAGGGACTAGCGGGGCCTCCTACAATGAGCAGTTCTTC
TRBV4-2	TRBJ1-2	few	.	CASSQELQGYYGYTF	TGTGCCAGCAGCCAAGAACTTCAGGGATACTATGGCTACACCTTC
TRBV28	TRBJ2-1	.	.	CASSGGPRYNEQFF	TGTGCCAGCAGTGGAGGACCGAGATACAATGAGCAGTTCTTC
TRBV7-3	TRBJ1-1	.	TRBD1	CASSKQGGNTEAFF	TGTGCCAGCAGCAAACAGGGGGGAAACACTGAAGCTTTCTTT